The sequence of this TCR beta chain was determined in a study of T cells in tuberculosis. Background on the study: Blood was taken before or within 7 days of anti-tuberculosis therapy.

Notes on this clone: Its antigen is unidentified.

Using immunoSEQ multiplex PCR, the repertoire was profiled, and TCRdb retains in-frame clones only, with some absent. In the table there are more than 35,000 clones, roughly 94% of which are singletons. Regarding the study as a whole: Smaller distances to GMM-specific TCRs suggested their expansion in active tuberculosis.

Time point denoted: new active TB diagnosis, blood taken before or within 7 days of starting treatment. The source of this sequence is an adult with tuberculosis. The material sequenced was PBMCs, taken at tuberculosis diagnosis.

The CDR3 here is CASSEIQVGYGYTF. In nucleotides, the CDR3 is TGTGCCAGCAGTGAAATACAGGTCGGGTATGGCTACACCTTC. The genes are TRBV2 and TRBJ1-2, with D perhaps matching TRBD1 (5 bases). With 2 bases removed from V and 5 bases from J, the gap between germline ends came to 12 bases. The germline V gene has CDR1 SNHLY and CDR2 FYNNEI. The CDR3 extends over 14 amino acids. The whole variable domain, remainder taken from reference TRBV2 and TRBJ1-2, is EPEVTQTPSHQVTQMGQEVILRCVPISNHLYFYWYRQILGQKVEFLVSFYNNEISEKSEIFDDQFSVERPDGSNFTLKIRSTKLEDSAMYFCASSEIQVGYGYTFGSGTRLTVV.